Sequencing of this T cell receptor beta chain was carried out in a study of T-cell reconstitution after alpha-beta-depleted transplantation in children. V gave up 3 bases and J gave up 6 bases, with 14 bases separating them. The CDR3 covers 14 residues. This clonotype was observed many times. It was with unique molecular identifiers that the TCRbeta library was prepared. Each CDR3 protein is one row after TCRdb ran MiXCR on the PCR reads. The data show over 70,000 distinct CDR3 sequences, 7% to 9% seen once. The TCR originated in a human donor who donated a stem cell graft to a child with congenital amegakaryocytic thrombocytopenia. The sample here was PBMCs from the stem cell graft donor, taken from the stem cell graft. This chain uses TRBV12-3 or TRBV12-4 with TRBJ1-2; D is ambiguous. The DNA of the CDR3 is TGTGCCAGCAGTTTCGGGCGGGTAATTGATGGCTACACCTTC. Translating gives CASSFGRVIDGYTF.